This TCR beta chain derives from a study of T cell repertoires in cytomegalovirus infection. Across the whole study: Public TCR beta signature analysis indicated the presence of both CMV infection and matching HLA type. Study observations and caveats: Predominance within the ex vivo response was attributable to HLA-C-restricted CMV-specific TCR beta clonotypes. The cumulative frequency of public TCR beta families distinguished individuals who carried CMV together with the relevant HLA.

This clonotype was observed many times. Its matching antigen is unknown. Its ends do not fully match the called genes, so a read error is possible. MiXCR, run by TCRdb on the reads, gives a single entry per CDR3 protein. The sample carries 150,000 to 200,000 distinct CDR3 sequences, about 20% recorded once. This receptor was identified in a human donor in good health (CMV status not recorded). Some clones in this sample may be carry-over from other donors' samples. The specimen sequenced was PBMCs.

In nucleotides, the CDR3 is TGTGCCAGCAGCCACTGGACCAGATCGTCCTCCGAGCAGTACTTC. Translation gives CASSHWTRSSSEQYF. J is TRBJ2-7 and V is TRBV7-9; D remains unclear. CDR1 is SEHNR, CDR2 FQNEAQ, per germline (reference sequence). The CDR3 has 15 amino acids.